This T cell receptor (beta chain) was recorded in a study of CD4+ T cells in melanoma. For this clone: Antigen: not known.

Germline V gene lookup returns CDR1 SGHNT and CDR2 YYREEE (reference sequence). Unmatched junction bases numbered 8, after V lost 2 bases and J lost 0 bases. CDR3 size: 18 residues. Measured with immunoSEQ multiplex PCR; TCRdb has only the in-frame clones, and not every one. Of some 110,000 clones listed, about nine tenths are singletons. Whole-study findings and limits: A reported correlation linked neoantigen-specific CD4+ T cells to CD8+, macrophage and B cell function. Neoantigen-specific CD4+ T cells in melanoma reportedly had diverse differentiation states.

The sample was peripheral blood. This TCR was recovered from a human donor with melanoma. V usage is TRBV5-4 and J usage is TRBJ2-5, with 12 bases identical to TRBD2. CDR3 nucleotides: TGTGCCAGCAGCTTTAAAGGACTAGCGGGATTGTACCAAGAGACCCAGTACTTC. Protein: CASSFKGLAGLYQETQYF.